Below, 20 T cell receptor beta chains from the same sample are listed, as sequenced in a study of T-cell memory formation after mild COVID-19. TCRdb re-called the 5' RACE reads with MiXCR, one entry per CDR3 protein. In the table there are about 390,000 distinct CDR3 sequences, roughly 21% of which are singletons. What was sequenced was PBMCs or a T cell subset sorted from them (not recorded which). The receptors were sampled from an adult woman who had mild COVID-19 (a few samples of this study predate the infection). Cell type and time point are not known.

The chain couples TRBV29-1 to TRBJ2-2; 12 bases fit TRBD2. The CDR3 length is 14 residues. CDR1 and CDR2 from the germline V gene are SQVTM and ANQGSEA. The J segment lost 7 bases and the V segment lost 4 bases, leaving 4 bases of the junction unmatched. DNA of the CDR3: TGCAGCGTTGGACTAGCGGGAGATGTCGGGGAGCTGTTTTTT. This sequence encodes CSVGLAGDVGELFF.

The J gene is TRBJ2-3, the V gene TRBV11-2; D is ambiguous. V was pared by 0 bases and J by 5 bases, with 3 bases between. CDR1 is SGHAT and CDR2 is FQNNGV in the germline V gene. The CDR3 is 12 amino acids. The CDR3 protein is CASSLDVDTQYF. In nucleotides, the CDR3 is TGTGCCAGCAGCTTAGATGTAGATACGCAGTATTTT.

This clonotype came up many times. V and J are TRBV5-1 and TRBJ2-7; 7 nucleotides line up with TRBD1. The CDR3 length is 14 residues. V was clipped by 0 bases and J by 2 bases; unmatched bases: 2. Germline V lookup: CDR1 SGHRS, CDR2 YFSETQ. The CDR3 loop is CASSLVQGAYEQYF. The CDR3 DNA reads TGCGCCAGCAGCTTGGTTCAGGGGGCCTACGAGCAGTACTTC.

This clonotype was counted only a few times. The chain uses TRBV6-4 and TRBJ2-3; maybe TRBD1 (6 bases). Trimming removed 6 bases from V and 6 bases from J, with 16 bases in between. The CDR3 consists of 14 residues. Looked up from germline, CDR1 is MRHNA and CDR2 is SNTAGT. CDR3 protein: CASSPDSQGDTQYF. CDR3 nucleotides: TGTGCCAGCAGCCCGGACAGCCAAGGGGATACGCAGTATTTT.

This clonotype was seen only a few times. The chain couples TRBV5-8 to TRBJ2-5; tentatively, D is TRBD2 (6 bases). Trimming cost V 1 base and J 5 bases, with 12 bases left between them. Germline lookup yields CDR1 SGHTS and CDR2 YDEGEE. The CDR3 loop spans 14 amino acids. The CDR3 DNA reads as TGTGCCAGCAGCTTGCGATCGGGAGAGGAGACCCAGTACTTC. Translating it yields CASSLRSGEETQYF.

The rearrangement joins TRBV6-5 to TRBJ2-1, with TRBD1 identical over 10 bases. CDR3 size: 16 residues. Germline V CDR1 and CDR2: MNHEY, SVGAGI. V was pared by 7 bases and J by 7 bases, with 13 bases of the junction left unmatched. The chain's CDR3 is CASTNTGTGAVNEQFF. The CDR3 DNA follows: TGTGCCAGCACTAACACAGGGACAGGGGCCGTAAATGAGCAGTTCTTC.

This clonotype has only a few counts. This rearrangement joins TRBV7-2 to TRBJ1-2; D possibly corresponds to TRBD1 (5 bases). The germline gives CDR1 SGHTA, CDR2 FQGNSA. The V end lost 0 bases, the J end lost 3 bases, and 14 bases lay between the germline ends. The CDR3 has 16 amino acids. The CDR3 reads CASSLAIRDRDYGYTF. Here the CDR3 DNA reads TGTGCCAGCAGCTTAGCGATCCGGGACCGAGACTATGGCTACACCTTC.

This clonotype has a handful of counts. In DNA, the CDR3 is TGTGCCAGCAGCCCTGCTCTGTGGGACTCTAACACCGGGGAGCTGTTTTTT. Translating it yields CASSPALWDSNTGELFF. The chain is built from TRBV3-1 and TRBJ2-2; maybe TRBD2 (6 bases). Deletions cut 4 bases from V and 2 bases from J, with 17 bases between. The CDR3 covers 17 residues. From germline, CDR1 is LGHDT and CDR2 YNNKEL (reference sequence).

This clonotype was picked up many times. The chain uses TRBV2 and TRBJ2-7, with 11 bases that match TRBD2. The V and J ends lost 3 bases and 4 bases, in that order; junction bases with no gene match: 11. The length of the CDR3 is 17 residues. Germline CDR1 is SNHLY and CDR2 is FYNNEI. In DNA, the CDR3 is TGTGCCAGCAGTGACCTCATAACTAGCGGGAGTTGGTACGAGCAGTACTTC. Translation: CASSDLITSGSWYEQYF.

J is TRBJ1-2 and V is TRBV27; D not certain. The germline gives CDR1 MNHEY, CDR2 SMNVEV (reference sequence). This CDR3 spans 13 amino acids. Trimming took off 5 bases at V and 4 bases at J, with 11 bases between the two ends. The CDR3 loop reads CASSPLGTYGYTF. DNA for the CDR3: TGTGCCAGCAGTCCCCTAGGTACCTATGGCTACACCTTC.

This chain connects TRBV15 to TRBJ2-1; possibly TRBD1 for D (6 bases). Germline V gene data show CDR1 as LNHNV and CDR2 as YYDKDF (reference sequence). V gave up 4 bases and J gave up 9 bases, with 22 bases separating them. CDR3 length equals 16 residues. This chain's CDR3 is CATSTRQTGSAAEQFF. In DNA form, the CDR3 reads TGTGCCACCAGCACGAGGCAAACAGGGTCTGCAGCTGAGCAGTTCTTC.

The chain is built from TRBV7-9 and TRBJ2-7, with TRBD2 as a possible D gene (6 bases). The CDR3 covers 15 residues. CDR1 and CDR2 from the germline V gene are SEHNR and FQNEAQ (reference sequence). Trimming shortened V by 4 bases and J by 0 bases, and 13 bases separated the two germline ends. This CDR3 is CASSWRGGSSYEQYF. The CDR3 coding sequence is TGTGCCAGCAGCTGGAGGGGCGGAAGCTCCTACGAGCAGTACTTC.

The table lists this clonotype with a few counts. At one of its ends the junction is not consistent with the germline gene, which may arise from a read error. This chain links TRBV7-7 with TRBJ2-7, with 12 nucleotides matching TRBD1. The CDR3 loop spans 15 amino acids. Germline V gene sequence: CDR1 SSHAT, CDR2 FNYEAQ (reference sequence). The CDR3 bases are TGTGCTAGCAGCTTAGGGACAGGGGGCGATTACGAGCAGTACTTC. This translates into CASSLGTGGDYEQYF.

CDR3 loop: CASSSRTASGANVLTF. The CDR3 region has the DNA TGTGCCAGCAGCTCACGGACAGCCTCTGGGGCCAACGTCCTGACTTTC. V gene TRBV13 combines with J gene TRBJ2-6, with TRBD1 as a possible D gene (6 bases). The CDR3 loop spans 16 amino acids. V was shortened by 4 bases and J by 0 bases, with 10 bases between the two germline ends. Germline-derived CDR1 and CDR2 are PRHDT and FYEKMQ (reference sequence).

This clonotype was seen more than once but under ten times. The chain carries TRBV7-2 and TRBJ2-5; 8 positions match TRBD2. CDR1 and CDR2 from the germline V gene are SGHTA and FQGNSA. With V trimmed by 2 bases and J by 5 bases, 4 bases remained unmatched. CDR3 length equals 14 residues. In DNA form, the CDR3 reads TGTGCCAGCAGCTTAAGCGGGGGTAGGGAGACCCAGTACTTC. This encodes CASSLSGGRETQYF.

The V and J genes are TRBV7-9 and TRBJ2-7; possible D gene TRBD2, 6 bases. With 5 bases removed from V and 6 bases from J, the gap between germline ends came to 11 bases. The CDR3 sequence is 12 residues long. Germline CDR1 reads SEHNR; CDR2 reads FQNEAQ (reference sequence). The CDR3 region has the DNA TGTGCCAGCAGCCAGACTAGTTCCGAGCAGTACTTC. It is translated as CASSQTSSEQYF.

This rearrangement joins TRBV29-1 to TRBJ2-4, with TRBD2 as a possible D gene (6 bases). V shed 3 bases and J shed 6 bases, with 15 bases lying between them. CDR1 is SQVTM, CDR2 ANQGSEA, per germline. CDR3 size: 14 residues. The CDR3 nucleotides are TGCAGCGTTGATCGGCAGGACGGGGGAAACATTCAGTACTTC. It specifies CSVDRQDGGNIQYF. The variable domain in full, with the rest retrieved from reference TRBV29-1 and TRBJ2-4, is SAVISQKPSRDICQRGTSLTIQCQVDSQVTMMFWYRQQPGQSLTLIATANQGSEATYESGFVIDKFPISRPNLTFSTLTVSNMSPEDSSIYLCSVDRQDGGNIQYFGAGTRLSVL.

The gene calls are TRBV29-1 and TRBJ2-1, with D maybe TRBD2 (5 bases). With 7 bases removed from V and 5 bases from J, the gap between germline ends came to 18 bases. The CDR3 has 14 residues. CDR1 and CDR2 from the germline V gene are SQVTM and ANQGSEA. CDR3 coding DNA: TGCAGCGCAAGACGGGGTATTGGGGACAATGAGCAGTTCTTC. Residues: CSARRGIGDNEQFF.

This clonotype appeared many times. The gene calls are TRBV11-2 and TRBJ2-1, with 14 bases identical to TRBD2. With 4 bases clipped from V and 7 bases from J, the junction kept 18 bases outside the gene matches. The germline gives CDR1 SGHAT, CDR2 FQNNGV. The CDR3 is made up of 20 amino acids. DNA for the CDR3: TGTGCCAGCAGCTCGGGACTAGCGGGAGTTCGAAGGACTGGGGAAAATGAGCAGTTCTTC. Translation gives CASSSGLAGVRRTGENEQFF.

This clonotype has only a few counts. The gene calls are TRBV12-3 or TRBV12-4 and TRBJ1-2; no reliable D call. V gave up 6 bases and J gave up 0 bases, with 5 bases separating them. The CDR3 covers 12 residues. CDR3 residues: CASSQSNYGYTF. CDR3 sequence (DNA): TGTGCCAGCAGCCAGTCTAACTATGGCTACACCTTC.